The rows below give T cell receptor beta chains drawn from one sample of a study of cytomegalovirus exposure and HLA in healthy donors. The repertoire was sequenced with immunoSEQ multiplex PCR; TCRdb's copy has only in-frame clones and lacks some. Of 150,000 to 200,000 clones in the sample, over 75% are singletons; the top ten hold 2.3%. The sample consisted of PBMCs. The receptors stem from a woman aged 50 to 60 in good health and CMV-seronegative. The CDR3 runs from the conserved cysteine through the conserved F or W. Each record gives: J gene, clone size, D gene, V gene, CDR3 protein, CDR3 DNA. The D gene is left open where the match is weak. Clone size is not always given. Where it is, it says once, few, many or a class for expanded clones.

j_call: TRBJ2-1; clone_size: .; d_call: .; v_call: TRBV11-3; cdr3_aa: CASSISGSSYNEQFF; cdr3_nt: TGTGCCAGCAGCATTTCGGGTAGCTCCTACAATGAGCAGTTCTTC
j_call: TRBJ2-7; clone_size: .; d_call: TRBD2; v_call: TRBV7-3; cdr3_aa: CASSFEAGGQGEQYF; cdr3_nt: TGTGCCAGCAGCTTCGAGGCGGGAGGGCAGGGCGAGCAGTACTTC
j_call: TRBJ2-1; clone_size: .; d_call: .; v_call: TRBV30; cdr3_aa: CAWSVSGSSYNEQFF; cdr3_nt: TGTGCCTGGAGTGTAAGTGGTAGCTCCTACAATGAGCAGTTCTTC
j_call: TRBJ1-1; clone_size: .; d_call: .; v_call: TRBV30; cdr3_aa: CAWSPSLGQPNTEAFF; cdr3_nt: TGTGCCTGGAGTCCATCTTTGGGGCAGCCGAACACTGAAGCTTTCTTT
j_call: TRBJ2-7; clone_size: .; d_call: .; v_call: TRBV28; cdr3_aa: CASLGGVRARYEQYF; cdr3_nt: TGTGCCAGCCTGGGGGGTGTTCGGGCTCGCTACGAGCAGTACTTC
j_call: TRBJ1-2; clone_size: .; d_call: .; v_call: TRBV19; cdr3_aa: CASRWGGVDYGYTF; cdr3_nt: TGTGCCAGTAGGTGGGGAGGGGTCGACTATGGCTACACCTTC
j_call: TRBJ2-5; clone_size: .; d_call: .; v_call: TRBV7-2; cdr3_aa: CASSLSYSETQYF; cdr3_nt: TGTGCCAGCAGCTTATCATACAGCGAGACCCAGTACTTC
j_call: TRBJ2-5; clone_size: .; d_call: TRBD1; v_call: TRBV11-2; cdr3_aa: CASSTRQGGTQYF; cdr3_nt: TGTGCCAGCAGCACCAGACAGGGTGGGACCCAGTACTTC
j_call: TRBJ1-2; clone_size: .; d_call: .; v_call: TRBV20-1; cdr3_aa: CSAWRGAGYTF; cdr3_nt: TGCAGTGCCTGGAGGGGTGCTGGCTACACCTTC
j_call: TRBJ1-1; clone_size: .; d_call: .; v_call: TRBV5-1; cdr3_aa: CASSLVPMNTEAFF; cdr3_nt: TGCGCCAGCAGCTTGGTTCCTATGAACACTGAAGCTTTCTTT
j_call: TRBJ2-7; clone_size: .; d_call: TRBD1; v_call: TRBV5-1; cdr3_aa: CASSFDRGPYEQYF; cdr3_nt: TGCGCCAGCAGCTTCGACAGGGGGCCCTACGAGCAGTACTTC
j_call: TRBJ2-3; clone_size: .; d_call: TRBD2; v_call: TRBV28; cdr3_aa: CASSNPGTSVSSTDTQYF; cdr3_nt: TGTGCCAGCAGTAACCCCGGGACTAGCGTATCTAGCACAGATACGCAGTATTTT
j_call: TRBJ2-7; clone_size: .; d_call: TRBD2; v_call: TRBV19; cdr3_aa: CASSEGTSGSYAYEQYF; cdr3_nt: TGTGCCAGTAGCGAAGGGACTAGCGGGAGTTACGCCTACGAGCAGTACTTC
j_call: TRBJ2-7; clone_size: once; d_call: TRBD1; v_call: TRBV28; cdr3_aa: CASSLAGTGPNEQYF; cdr3_nt: TGTGCCAGCAGCTTAGCCGGGACAGGGCCCAACGAGCAGTACTTC
j_call: TRBJ2-3; clone_size: .; d_call: TRBD1; v_call: TRBV27; cdr3_aa: CASSLSRDRGNDTQYF; cdr3_nt: TGTGCCAGCAGTTTATCCCGGGACAGGGGTAACGATACGCAGTATTTT
j_call: TRBJ1-5; clone_size: .; d_call: TRBD1; v_call: TRBV4-1; cdr3_aa: CASSQDQGQGYNQPQHF; cdr3_nt: TGCGCCAGCAGCCAAGATCAGGGACAGGGGTACAATCAGCCCCAGCATTTT
j_call: TRBJ2-7; clone_size: .; d_call: TRBD1; v_call: TRBV7-6; cdr3_aa: CASSHETGIEQYF; cdr3_nt: TGTGCCAGCAGCCACGAGACAGGGATCGAGCAGTACTTC
j_call: TRBJ1-2; clone_size: .; d_call: TRBD1; v_call: TRBV6-1; cdr3_aa: CASSGQGRRYGYTF; cdr3_nt: TGTGCCAGCAGCGGACAGGGGCGGAGGTATGGCTACACCTTC
j_call: TRBJ2-1; clone_size: .; d_call: .; v_call: TRBV19; cdr3_aa: CASRRQQYNEQFF; cdr3_nt: TGTGCCAGTAGGCGACAGCAGTACAATGAGCAGTTCTTC
j_call: TRBJ2-7; clone_size: once; d_call: .; v_call: TRBV27; cdr3_aa: CASSPQGYYEQYF; cdr3_nt: TGTGCCAGCAGTCCCCAGGGGTACTACGAGCAGTACTTC
j_call: TRBJ2-1; clone_size: .; d_call: .; v_call: TRBV28; cdr3_aa: CASSLRVAVTNEQFF; cdr3_nt: TGTGCCAGCAGCTTGAGGGTAGCGGTCACCAATGAGCAGTTCTTC
j_call: TRBJ2-7; clone_size: .; d_call: .; v_call: TRBV20-1; cdr3_aa: CSARLAYEQYF; cdr3_nt: TGCAGTGCTAGACTAGCTTACGAGCAGTACTTC
j_call: TRBJ2-4; clone_size: .; d_call: TRBD2; v_call: TRBV9; cdr3_aa: CASSVAPTSGGKNIQYF; cdr3_nt: TGTGCCAGCAGCGTAGCCCCTACTAGCGGCGGCAAAAACATTCAGTACTTC
j_call: TRBJ1-4; clone_size: .; d_call: TRBD1; v_call: TRBV5-1; cdr3_aa: CASSTGTGVEKLFF; cdr3_nt: TGCGCCAGCAGCACCGGGACAGGAGTTGAAAAACTGTTTTTT
j_call: TRBJ2-5; clone_size: .; d_call: TRBD1; v_call: TRBV6-5; cdr3_aa: CASKGTGRPETQYF; cdr3_nt: TGTGCCAGCAAAGGGACAGGGCGGCCGGAGACCCAGTACTTC